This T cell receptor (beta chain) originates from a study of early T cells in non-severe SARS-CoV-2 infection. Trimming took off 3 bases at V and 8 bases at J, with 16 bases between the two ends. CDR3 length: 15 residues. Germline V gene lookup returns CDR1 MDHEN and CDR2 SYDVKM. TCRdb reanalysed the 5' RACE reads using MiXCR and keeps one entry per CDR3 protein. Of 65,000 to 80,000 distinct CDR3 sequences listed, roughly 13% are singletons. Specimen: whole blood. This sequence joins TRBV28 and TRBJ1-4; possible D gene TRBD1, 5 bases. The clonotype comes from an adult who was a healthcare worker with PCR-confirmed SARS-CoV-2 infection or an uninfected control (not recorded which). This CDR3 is CASSLIPEGREKLFF. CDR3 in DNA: TGTGCCAGCAGTTTGATCCCCGAGGGGCGGGAAAAACTGTTTTTT.